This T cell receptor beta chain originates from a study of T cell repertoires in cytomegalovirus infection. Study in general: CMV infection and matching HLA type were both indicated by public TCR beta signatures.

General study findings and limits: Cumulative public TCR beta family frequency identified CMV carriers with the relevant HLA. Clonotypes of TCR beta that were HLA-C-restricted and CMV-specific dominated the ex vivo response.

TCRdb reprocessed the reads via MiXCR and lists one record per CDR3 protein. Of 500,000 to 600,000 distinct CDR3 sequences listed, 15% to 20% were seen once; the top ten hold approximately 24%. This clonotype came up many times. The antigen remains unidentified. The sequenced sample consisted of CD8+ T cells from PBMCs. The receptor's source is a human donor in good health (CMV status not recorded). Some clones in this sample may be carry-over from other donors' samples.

The CDR3: CASSLWRQGEDGYTF. In DNA, the CDR3 is TGTGCCAGCAGCTTATGGCGTCAGGGAGAGGATGGCTACACCTTC. The J gene is TRBJ1-2, the V gene TRBV7-9, with a tentative D call TRBD1 (5 bases). V was shortened by 2 bases and J by 6 bases, with 16 bases between the two germline ends. Germline V gives CDR1 SEHNR, CDR2 FQNEAQ (reference sequence). This CDR3 is built from 15 residues.